The source of this T cell receptor (beta chain) is a study of blood T cell repertoires in COVID-19. Overall study context: T cells, B-cell-depleted T cells, or PBMCs supplied cDNA or gDNA.

In the original processing: The assay estimated nucleated cells by amplifying reference gene primers. The method was immunoSEQ multiplex PCR; TCRdb's version includes in-frame clones alone and lacks a portion of them. The DNA gave D and trimming, while V, J and clone size come from that table. The data show approximately 98,000 clones, around 80% seen once. Germline-derived CDR1 and CDR2 are SGHAT and FQNNGV. J was trimmed by 4 bases and V by 1 base; bases with no gene match: 4. This CDR3 region has 16 residues. This clone was observed once. The sequenced material came from peripheral blood. The clonotype comes from a man older than 75 with acute or convalescent COVID-19. This chain connects TRBV11-2 to TRBJ2-7; 13 positions agree with TRBD2. The CDR3 nucleotides are TGTGCCAGCAGCTTAGTAGGGACTAGCGGGGTATACGAGCAGTACTTC. Its protein product is CASSLVGTSGVYEQYF. Using reference TRBV11-2 and TRBJ2-7 for the parts outside the CDR3, the full variable domain is EAGVAQSPRYKIIEKRQSVAFWCNPISGHATLYWYQQILGQGPKLLIQFQNNGVVDDSQLPKDRFSAERLKGVDSTLKIQPAKLEDSAVYLCASSLVGTSGVYEQYFGPGTRLTVT.